This T cell receptor (beta chain) was documented in a study of shared T cell receptors in the human thymus. The germline CDR1 and CDR2 sequences are SGHVS and FQNEAQ. The V and J ends lost 1 base and 5 bases respectively, with 23 bases between them. The CDR3 is 18 residues long. Assay: immunoSEQ multiplex PCR; the TCRdb copy retains only in-frame clones and omits some. The sample consists of approximately 400,000 clones, 95% of them appearing once. The specimen was thymocytes. The chain links TRBV7-8 to TRBJ2-5; D possibly corresponds to TRBD1 (7 bases). This receptor was identified in a human donor. The CDR3 is CASSLVGGQNYPQETQYF. CDR3 nucleotides: TGTGCCAGCAGCTTAGTGGGGGGACAGAATTACCCCCAGGAGACCCAGTACTTC.